This entry lists 21 T cell receptor beta chains sequenced from one sample in a study of blood T cell repertoires in COVID-19. TCRdb keeps only in-frame clones here, not all; method: immunoSEQ multiplex PCR. The table shows 180,000 or so clones, with approximately 82% occurring only once. The material sequenced was peripheral blood. The receptor source for this set is a human donor with acute or convalescent COVID-19. The donor label of this sample is uncertain.

The chain employs TRBV5-5 and TRBJ1-1; D remains ambiguous. CDR1 and CDR2 (germline): SGHKS, YYEKEE (reference sequence). V was shortened by 0 bases and J by 1 base, with 10 bases between the two germline ends. The CDR3 is 15 amino acids. DNA of the CDR3: TGTGCCAGCAGCTTGGCCCACAGAGCGAACACTGAAGCTTTCTTT. This translates into CASSLAHRANTEAFF.

The chain couples TRBV4-1 to TRBJ1-5; 7 bases line up with TRBD1. CDR1 and CDR2 (germline): MGHRA, YSYEKL. With 4 bases clipped from V and 0 bases from J, the junction kept 9 bases outside the gene matches. The CDR3 runs to 17 residues. The CDR3 DNA is TGCGCCAGCAGCCCCCGGGACAGCCAAATTAGCAATCAGCCCCAGCATTTT. This encodes CASSPRDSQISNQPQHF.

The J gene is TRBJ1-1, the V gene TRBV5-4; no definite D call. Germline values: CDR1 SGHNT, CDR2 YYREEE (reference sequence). The V end was cut by 1 base, the J end by 1 base, with 11 bases between. The CDR3 spans 15 residues. The CDR3 loop is CASSLQAGGNTEAFF. Here the CDR3 DNA reads TGTGCCAGCAGCTTGCAGGCAGGTGGGAACACTGAAGCTTTCTTT.

The chain has TRBV19 and TRBJ2-5; D possibly corresponds to TRBD2 (5 bases). The CDR3 is 15 residues long. Germline V lookup: CDR1 LNHDA, CDR2 SQIVND (reference sequence). V was shortened by 6 bases and J by 5 bases, with 19 bases between the two germline ends. In DNA form, the CDR3 reads TGTGCCAGTAGGCTAAACGGGATCGGGATGGAGACCCAGTACTTC. It is translated as CASRLNGIGMETQYF. Supplemented by reference TRBV19 and TRBJ2-5, the full variable domain reads DGGITQSPKYLFRKEGQNVTLSCEQNLNHDAMYWYRQDPGQGLRLIYYSQIVNDFQKGDIAEGYSVSREKKESFPLTVTSAQKNPTAFYLCASRLNGIGMETQYFGPGTRLLVL.

The V and J genes are TRBV3-1 (or the pseudogene TRBV3-2) and TRBJ1-2, with D uncertain. The CDR3 is 14 residues long. Per the germline V gene, CDR1 is LGHDT and CDR2 is YNNKEL (reference sequence). Deletions cut 4 bases from V and 5 bases from J, with 14 bases between. The CDR3 region has the DNA TGTGCCAGCAGCCGTGGTACAGACCTATATGGCTACACCTTC. This translates into CASSRGTDLYGYTF.

The chain joins TRBV6-6 to TRBJ1-2; D is ambiguous. V was clipped by 2 bases and J by 4 bases, with 8 bases between them. The CDR3 loop spans 13 amino acids. CDR1 MNHNY and CDR2 SVGAGI come from the germline V gene (reference sequence). CDR3 in DNA: TGTGCCAGCAGTTACGAGAACAGCTATGGCTACACCTTC. Translation gives CASSYENSYGYTF.

This chain joins TRBV5-5 and TRBJ2-7, with D possibly matching TRBD2 (6 bases). The CDR3 has 15 amino acids. The germline CDR1 and CDR2 sequences are SGHKS and YYEKEE (reference sequence). The ends were cut back, 4 bases at V and 0 bases at J, with 14 bases in the middle. Here the CDR3 DNA reads TGTGCCAGCAGCCTCCGGGACTTACCCTCCTACGAGCAGTACTTC. Translating it yields CASSLRDLPSYEQYF.

The rearrangement joins TRBV6-5 to TRBJ2-2; maybe TRBD1 (6 bases). Trimming left V 8 bases short and J 5 bases short, with 15 bases between. Germline loops: CDR1 MNHEY, CDR2 SVGAGI. The CDR3 runs 14 residues. Here the CDR3 DNA reads TGTGCCAGCGGAACGACAGGTTGGACCGGGGAGCTGTTTTTT. Its protein product is CASGTTGWTGELFF.

This clone has a single count. The chain combines TRBV28 with TRBJ1-5, with D uncertain. Per the germline V gene, CDR1 is MDHEN and CDR2 is SYDVKM. The CDR3 extends over 14 amino acids. V was trimmed by 2 bases and J by 6 bases, leaving 11 bases between them. CDR3 in DNA: TGTGCCAGCAGTTTAATATATTTGGCTCAGCCCCAGCATTTT. Amino acid sequence: CASSLIYLAQPQHF.

The rearrangement links TRBV29-1 to TRBJ2-5; a weak D match, TRBD1 (5 bases). The CDR3 sequence is 14 residues long. Germline CDR1 reads SQVTM; CDR2 reads ANQGSEA. Written as DNA, the CDR3 is TGCAGTGCCAGGGAACAGGTATTTCAAGAGACCCAGTACTTC. Translated, it gives CSAREQVFQETQYF.

V gene TRBV5-1 combines with J gene TRBJ2-1, with 8 bases that match TRBD2. V lost 3 bases to trimming and J lost 5 bases; unmatched junction nucleotides: 4. Germline V gene data show CDR1 as SGHRS and CDR2 as YFSETQ. This CDR3 spans 14 amino acids. In nucleotides, the CDR3 is TGCGCCAGCAGCTCACGACTAGCGAACAATGAGCAGTTCTTC. Translated, it gives CASSSRLANNEQFF. The full variable domain, completed using reference TRBV5-1 and TRBJ2-1, is KAGVTQTPRYLIKTRGQQVTLSCSPISGHRSVSWYQQTPGQGLQFLFEYFSETQRNKGNFPGRFSGRQFSNSRSEMNVSTLELGDSALYLCASSSRLANNEQFFGPGTRLTVL.

This clone was counted once. This sequence joins TRBV2 and TRBJ2-7; the D gene is possibly TRBD1 (6 bases). Trimming cost V 4 bases and J 0 bases, with 10 bases left between them. The CDR3 is 14 amino acids. Per the germline V gene, CDR1 is SNHLY and CDR2 is FYNNEI. The CDR3 bases are TGTGCCAGCAGTGGGGGGCCGCTCTCCTACGAGCAGTACTTC. Translation: CASSGGPLSYEQYF.

The table lists this clone with a few counts. The V call is TRBV5-1, the J call TRBJ2-7; D may be TRBD1 (5 bases). The CDR3 is made up of 13 amino acids. Germline V gives CDR1 SGHRS, CDR2 YFSETQ. V lost 0 bases and J lost 7, with 11 bases in between. Here the CDR3 DNA reads TGCGCCAGCAGCTTGGAAGGGGCACGGGAGCAGTACTTC. Amino acid sequence: CASSLEGAREQYF.

The V and J genes are TRBV6-5 and TRBJ2-1; TRBD2 aligns across 10 bases. Germline trimming cut 7 bases from V and 4 bases from J; bases unmatched to any gene: 7. Germline-derived CDR1 and CDR2 are MNHEY and SVGAGI. This CDR3 is built from 15 residues. This chain's CDR3 is CASTPSGGPYNEQFF. The CDR3 DNA reads TGTGCCAGCACCCCTAGCGGGGGTCCGTACAATGAGCAGTTCTTC.

A single count supports this clone. This chain connects TRBV19 to TRBJ2-3; D is possibly TRBD2 (5 bases). The CDR3 runs 16 residues. The germline CDR1 and CDR2 sequences are LNHDA and SQIVND (reference sequence). The V end was cut by 4 bases, the J end by 1 base, with 15 bases between. For the CDR3, the DNA is TGTGCCAGTAGTACCACACGGACTTGGGGCACAGATACGCAGTATTTT. It encodes CASSTTRTWGTDTQYF.

The chain joins TRBV4-1 to TRBJ2-7; D possibly corresponds to TRBD1 (6 bases). The CDR3 is made up of 15 amino acids. Germline V lookup: CDR1 MGHRA, CDR2 YSYEKL. Trimming stripped 2 bases from V and 3 bases from J, with 14 bases between. CDR3 coding DNA: TGCGCCAGCAGCCAACCAGGGGATTTAGTCTACGAGCAGTACTTC. Residues: CASSQPGDLVYEQYF.

This clone was seen a handful of times. The rearrangement uses TRBV9 and TRBJ1-2, with D possibly being TRBD1 (6 bases). V lost 4 bases and J lost 7, with 14 bases in between. The CDR3 contains 13 residues. Looked up from germline, CDR1 is SGDLS and CDR2 is YYNGEE. CDR3 sequence (DNA): TGTGCCAGCAGCATTCAACAGGGTTCTGGCTACACCTTC. This codes for CASSIQQGSGYTF.

This clone turned up a few times. V gene TRBV15 combines with J gene TRBJ2-1; 8 bases fit TRBD2. This CDR3 contains 14 residues. Per the germline V gene, CDR1 is LNHNV and CDR2 is YYDKDF (reference sequence). The trim removed 2 bases at V and 9 bases at J, leaving 6 bases unmatched. CDR3 nucleotides: TGTGCCACCAGCAGAATAGCGGGAATGGTTGAGCAGTTCTTC. Protein: CATSRIAGMVEQFF.

For the CDR3, the DNA is TGTGCCAGCAGTCCTAATCAGCCCCAGCATTTT. It is translated as CASSPNQPQHF. The V gene is TRBV28, the J gene TRBJ1-5, with D uncertain. V lost 5 bases and J 4 bases, leaving 3 bases between the germline ends. The CDR3 runs to 11 residues. Germline CDR1 reads MDHEN; CDR2 reads SYDVKM.

The V and J genes are TRBV7-2 and TRBJ1-3; D might be TRBD1 (5 bases). Trimming cost V 6 bases and J 0 bases, with 12 bases left between them. Germline V gives CDR1 SGHTA, CDR2 FQGNSA. The length of the CDR3 is 15 residues. The CDR3 nucleotides are TGTGCCAGCAGGCCGCAGGGACTCTCTGGAAACACCATATATTTT. It specifies CASRPQGLSGNTIYF.

In its sample, this clone was seen once. This chain uses TRBV28 with TRBJ1-2; D remains ambiguous. The CDR3 spans 11 residues. V lost 5 bases and J lost 4, with 5 bases in between. CDR1 and CDR2 from the germline V gene are MDHEN and SYDVKM. The CDR3 sequence: CASSGVYGYTF. CDR3 DNA: TGTGCCAGCAGTGGAGTCTATGGCTACACCTTC.